This T cell receptor beta chain was identified during a study of beta chain features in type 1 diabetes. Expressed TCRB transcripts were sequenced after all isolated RNA was converted to cDNA. Measured with immunoSEQ multiplex PCR; TCRdb has only the in-frame clones, and not every one. The sample lists about 140,000 clones, 9.7% occurring once. General observations from the study: cDNA sequencing could over-represent cells with high TCR expression. More deletions and fewer insertions at VDJ junctions were found in patients with type 1 diabetes.

Sorted populations were all over 95% pure. As for this clone: Its antigen is as yet unknown.

The sequence was collected from a woman aged 40 to 50 in good health. Sequencing used central memory CD4+ T cells from blood.

CDR3 in amino acids: CASGSGGSTDTQYF. As DNA, the CDR3 is TGTGCCAGCGGGAGCGGGGGGAGCACAGATACGCAGTATTTT. This chain uses TRBV7-2 with TRBJ2-3, with TRBD2 identical over 9 bases. Germline values: CDR1 SGHTA, CDR2 FQGNSA. The CDR3 extends over 14 amino acids. Unmatched junction bases numbered 3, after V lost 8 bases and J lost 0 bases.